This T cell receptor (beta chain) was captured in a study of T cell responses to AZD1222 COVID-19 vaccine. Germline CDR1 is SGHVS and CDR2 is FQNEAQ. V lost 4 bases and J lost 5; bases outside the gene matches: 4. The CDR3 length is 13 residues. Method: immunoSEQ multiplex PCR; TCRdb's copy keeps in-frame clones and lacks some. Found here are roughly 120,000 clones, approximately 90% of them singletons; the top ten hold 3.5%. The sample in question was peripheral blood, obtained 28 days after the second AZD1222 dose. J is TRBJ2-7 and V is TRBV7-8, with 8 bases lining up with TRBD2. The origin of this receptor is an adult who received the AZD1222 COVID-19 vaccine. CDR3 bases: TGTGCCAGCAGCTCACTACTAGCGGACGAGCAGTACTTC. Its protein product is CASSSLLADEQYF.